This passage covers 30 T cell receptor beta chains from one sample sequenced in a study of regulatory T cells in long-lasting Graves disease. Time point of the sample: newly diagnosed GD, antithyroid drugs for less than 3 months. The TCR library was made from RNA that had been extracted from PBMCs in TRIzol. CDR3 regions were amplified by Arm-PCR using iRepertoire HTBI primers to build TCR beta libraries. One entry per CDR3 protein, called by TCRdb with MiXCR from the multiplex PCR reads. In the table there are roughly 560,000 distinct CDR3 sequences, 12% of which are singletons. This sample also appeared in a second study, on T cells in Graves' hyperthyroidism and ophthalmopathy.

The source was peripheral blood mononuclear cells (PBMCs), collected at new diagnosis, from a patient treated with antithyroid drugs. The receptor source for this set is a woman aged 30 to 39 with Graves disease.

In this sample, this clonotype turned up many times. The CDR3 nucleotides read TGTGCCAGCAGCCAAGCCGCGACTACGAGCAATGAAGCTTTCTTT. Translated: CASSQAATTSNEAFF. This chain joins TRBV4-2 and TRBJ1-1; D is undetermined. This CDR3 comprises 15 residues. CDR1 is LGHNA and CDR2 is YNFKEQ in the germline V gene. V lost 1 base, J lost 7 bases, and 16 bases lay in between.

This clonotype was observed at least ten times. The genes are TRBV28 and TRBJ2-7; D perhaps matches TRBD2 (6 bases). The CDR3 length is 13 residues. CDR1 is MDHEN and CDR2 is SYDVKM in the germline V gene. V lost 6 bases to trimming and J lost 4 bases, with 13 bases between them. The CDR3 DNA follows: TGTGCCAGCAGCTTGCGGGGTTTTTACGAGCAGTACTTC. It translates to CASSLRGFYEQYF.

The chain recombines TRBV5-6 with TRBJ2-4; D unclear. Germline CDR1 SGHDT, CDR2 YYEEEE. Trimming took 2 bases from V and 0 from J, leaving 12 bases between them. This CDR3 has 16 residues. The chain's CDR3 is CASSFGGSLAKNIQYF. For the CDR3, the DNA is TGTGCCAGCAGCTTCGGTGGCAGTCTAGCCAAAAACATTCAGTACTTC.

Many counts were recorded for this clonotype. The chain links TRBV7-9 to TRBJ1-1; TRBD1 is a possible D gene (6 bases). The germline V and J ends were trimmed by 6 bases and 3 bases, with 11 bases remaining between them. Germline CDR1 SEHNR, CDR2 FQNEAQ (reference sequence). The CDR3 consists of 13 residues. CDR3 sequence reads: CASSRGTYTEAFF. CDR3 bases: TGTGCCAGCAGTCGCGGGACATACACTGAAGCTTTCTTT.

This clonotype was seen many times. The V call is TRBV5-5, the J call TRBJ2-5; D is unresolved. Trimming pared 4 bases from V and 4 bases from J, leaving 20 bases between. Looked up from germline, CDR1 is SGHKS and CDR2 is YYEKEE (reference sequence). This CDR3 is built from 16 residues. The CDR3 DNA reads as TGTGCCAGCAGCAATCGGGCGATTTTGGGCGGAGAGACCCAGTACTTC. This translates into CASSNRAILGGETQYF.

This clonotype was seen many times. This chain joins TRBV30 and TRBJ2-6; D is unclear. The germline V gene has CDR1 GTSNPN and CDR2 SVGIG (reference sequence). Trimming pared 8 bases from V and 1 base from J, leaving 12 bases between. This CDR3 comprises 14 residues. For the CDR3, the DNA is TGTGCCGGCCAGTCCAGGTCTGGGGCCAACGTCCTGACTTTC. Amino acids: CAGQSRSGANVLTF.

This clonotype has at least ten counts. J is TRBJ2-7 and V is TRBV2; a weak D match, TRBD2 (5 bases). CDR3 size: 15 residues. Germline assignment: CDR1 SNHLY and CDR2 FYNNEI. V lost 10 bases, J lost 3 bases, and 22 bases lay in between. CDR3 coding DNA: TGTGCCATCGAAACCGGGGTAGGGCCCGGCTACGAGCAGTACTTC. Protein: CAIETGVGPGYEQYF.

The sample holds a few counts of this clonotype. The chain employs TRBV9 and TRBJ1-6, with D tentatively TRBD1 (6 bases). CDR3 length equals 17 residues. V was trimmed by 0 bases and J by 7 bases, leaving 17 bases between them. Per germline, CDR1 SGDLS and CDR2 YYNGEE. The CDR3 loop is CASSVESGGQRNSPLHF. The CDR3 DNA reads TGTGCCAGCAGCGTAGAAAGTGGCGGACAGCGGAATTCACCCCTCCACTTT.

The chain carries TRBV6-9 and TRBJ2-5; TRBD1 matches 9 bases. Germline V gene sequence: CDR1 MNHGY, CDR2 SVAAGI. The CDR3 has 15 amino acids. Trimming at V came to 3 bases and at J to 4 bases, leaving 6 bases not matched to a gene. CDR3 region: CASSYSRQGGETQYF. The CDR3 DNA follows: TGTGCCAGCAGTTACTCCAGACAGGGGGGAGAGACCCAGTACTTC.

This chain links TRBV3-1 with TRBJ1-6, with D tentatively TRBD1 (6 bases). Trimming left V 1 base short and J 3 bases short, with 10 bases between. The germline V gene encodes CDR1 LGHDT and CDR2 YNNKEL (reference sequence). The CDR3 consists of 16 residues. CDR3: CASSQAGRGYNSPLHF. The CDR3, as DNA: TGTGCCAGCAGCCAAGCCGGCAGGGGCTATAATTCACCCCTCCACTTT.

Ten or more counts support this clonotype. This chain uses TRBV7-9 with TRBJ2-3; D is perhaps TRBD1 (5 bases). Germline CDR1 is SEHNR and CDR2 is FQNEAQ (reference sequence). There are 15 residues in the CDR3. The ends were cut back, 7 bases at V and 2 bases at J, with 16 bases in the middle. CDR3 bases: TGTGCCAGCACCCCCCCAGCAGGACACACAGATACGCAGTATTTT. This encodes CASTPPAGHTDTQYF.

This clonotype was counted a few times. V usage is TRBV28 and J usage is TRBJ2-3; 7 bases are a match to TRBD2. The V gene's germline CDR1 is MDHEN and CDR2 SYDVKM. V trimming: 3 bases; J trimming: 2 bases; junction bases outside the gene matches: 14. This CDR3 has 18 residues. CDR3 DNA: TGTGCCAGCAGTTTGGGCCCCGGGACTATTCATATCACAGATACGCAGTATTTT. It yields the protein CASSLGPGTIHITDTQYF. Looking up the rest from reference TRBV28 and TRBJ2-3 gives the full variable domain: DVKVTQSSRYLVKRTGEKVFLECVQDMDHENMFWYRQDPGLGLRLIYFSYDVKMKEKGDIPEGYSVSREKKERFSLILESASTNQTSMYLCASSLGPGTIHITDTQYFGPGTRLTVL.

The table lists this clonotype with a few counts. The V call is TRBV24-1, the J call TRBJ2-7; perhaps D is TRBD1 or TRBD2 (5 bases each). The germline V gene encodes CDR1 KGHDR and CDR2 SFDVKD. Trimming took off 4 bases at V and 5 bases at J, with 11 bases between the two ends. This CDR3 region has 13 residues. CDR3 DNA: TGTGCCACCAGTGACCGCGTGGGGGACGAGCAGTACTTC. It encodes CATSDRVGDEQYF.

The rearrangement uses TRBV20-1 and TRBJ2-1; 8 positions match TRBD1. The V gene end was trimmed by 2 bases and the J gene end by 2 bases; junction bases not matched to a gene: 2. CDR3 length: 14 amino acids. CDR1 is DFQATT, CDR2 SNEGSKA, per germline (reference sequence). In DNA form, the CDR3 reads TGCAGTGCTAGATTGACAGGGGCCTACAATGAGCAGTTCTTC. It is translated as CSARLTGAYNEQFF.

Of note for this clonotype: At one end the junction does not follow the germline gene, possibly because of a read error. V and J are TRBV5-5 and TRBJ2-1; a possible D gene is TRBD2 (6 bases). This CDR3 has 17 amino acids. Germline V CDR1 and CDR2: SGHKS, YYEKEE (reference sequence). CDR3 amino acids: CASSHAGSWSSYNEQFF. The CDR3 nucleotides read TGCGCCAGCAGCCATGCGGGGTCTTGGAGCTCCTACAATGAGCAGTTCTTC.

In this sample, this clonotype turned up many times. The chain carries TRBV19 and TRBJ2-3, with D possibly TRBD1 on 6 matching bases. The CDR3 has 17 amino acids. V was shortened by 5 bases and J by 2 bases, with 20 bases between the two germline ends. Germline V gene lookup returns CDR1 LNHDA and CDR2 SQIVND (reference sequence). CDR3 nucleotide sequence: TGTGCCAGTAGTCCACGACGCGAGACAGGTATCACAGATACGCAGTATTTT. Translated: CASSPRRETGITDTQYF.

The chain combines TRBV14 with TRBJ1-5; 9 bases map to TRBD1. The CDR3 runs 18 residues. Germline V gives CDR1 SGHDN, CDR2 FVKESK. V lost 4 bases to trimming and J lost 2 bases; unmatched junction nucleotides: 12. Here the CDR3 DNA reads TGTGCCAGCAGCCGGAGAGGTAAGGGACAGGGTGGCAATCAGCCCCAGCATTTT. This translates into CASSRRGKGQGGNQPQHF.

This clonotype was detected ten times or more. The rearrangement uses TRBV7-9 and TRBJ1-1, with D perhaps TRBD1 (5 bases). CDR1 is SEHNR, CDR2 FQNEAQ, per germline (reference sequence). V was shortened by 2 bases and J by 3 bases, with 10 bases between the two germline ends. CDR3 size: 14 residues. The CDR3 region has the DNA TGTGCCAGCAGCTTAAACAGGATTGACACTGAAGCTTTCTTT. Protein product: CASSLNRIDTEAFF.

This clonotype came up many times. The chain uses TRBV2 and TRBJ1-3, with 7 bases aligning to TRBD1. CDR1 is SNHLY and CDR2 is FYNNEI in the germline V gene. V was pared by 5 bases and J by 8 bases, with 9 bases of the junction left unmatched. The CDR3 is 14 amino acids. For the CDR3, the DNA is TGTGCCAGCAGTCAACAGGGGACCGGAGACACCATATATTTT. Its protein product is CASSQQGTGDTIYF.

At least ten counts were recorded for this clonotype. This chain uses TRBV27 with TRBJ2-1, with D perhaps assigned TRBD1 or TRBD2 (6 bases each). V was clipped by 4 bases and J by 5 bases, with 15 bases between them. The germline gives CDR1 MNHEY, CDR2 SMNVEV (reference sequence). This CDR3 is 15 amino acids long. CDR3 sequence: CASSWSGAANNEQFF. The CDR3 DNA follows: TGTGCCAGCAGTTGGTCGGGGGCAGCAAACAATGAGCAGTTCTTC.

This clonotype was seen repeatedly, ten times or more. The chain is built from TRBV19 and TRBJ2-1; 11 bases fit TRBD2. The length of the CDR3 is 14 residues. Germline loops: CDR1 LNHDA, CDR2 SQIVND (reference sequence). The ends lost 5 bases at V and 9 bases at J; junction bases unmatched: 6. The CDR3 region is CASSVLAGDAEQFF. The CDR3 nucleotides read TGTGCCAGTAGTGTACTAGCGGGGGACGCTGAGCAGTTCTTC. The whole variable domain, remainder taken from reference TRBV19 and TRBJ2-1, is DGGITQSPKYLFRKEGQNVTLSCEQNLNHDAMYWYRQDPGQGLRLIYYSQIVNDFQKGDIAEGYSVSREKKESFPLTVTSAQKNPTAFYLCASSVLAGDAEQFFGPGTRLTVL.

This clonotype was recorded a few times. The chain is built from TRBV5-5 and TRBJ2-7; tentative D call: TRBD2 (6 bases). Per germline, CDR1 SGHKS and CDR2 YYEKEE (reference sequence). With 0 bases removed from V and 2 bases from J, the gap between germline ends came to 15 bases. This CDR3 is built from 16 residues. The chain's CDR3 is CASSLVAGQSAYEQYF. The CDR3 bases are TGTGCCAGCAGCTTGGTTGCGGGGCAGTCAGCCTACGAGCAGTACTTC.

At least ten counts were recorded for this clonotype. CDR3 region: CAWRTSGSNNEQFF. The CDR3 DNA reads as TGTGCCTGGAGAACTAGCGGGAGTAACAATGAGCAGTTCTTC. The V and J genes are TRBV30 and TRBJ2-1; 11 bases match TRBD2. Losses at the gene ends were 3 bases for V and 5 bases for J; bases not matched to a gene: 3. The CDR3 runs to 14 residues. Germline V gene sequence: CDR1 GTSNPN, CDR2 SVGIG (reference sequence).

V gene TRBV24-1 combines with J gene TRBJ1-5, with a weak D call TRBD1 (5 bases). CDR3 size: 13 residues. From germline, CDR1 is KGHDR and CDR2 SFDVKD. The germline V and J ends were trimmed by 5 bases and 6 bases, with 10 bases remaining between them. The CDR3 protein is CATSARGVQPQHF. DNA of the CDR3: TGTGCCACCAGTGCGAGAGGGGTTCAGCCCCAGCATTTT.

The chain links TRBV19 to TRBJ2-2, with a possible D match to TRBD2 (5 bases). V lost 1 base and J 2 bases, leaving 8 bases between the germline ends. CDR3 size: 15 residues. Germline V gene lookup returns CDR1 LNHDA and CDR2 SQIVND (reference sequence). CDR3 nucleotide sequence: TGTGCCAGTAGTATAGTCCGGGGTAACACCGGGGAGCTGTTTTTT. As protein: CASSIVRGNTGELFF.

The chain joins TRBV20-1 to TRBJ1-4, with D unclear. Germline lookup yields CDR1 DFQATT and CDR2 SNEGSKA (reference sequence). The CDR3 has 15 amino acids. Trimming pared 0 bases from V and 7 bases from J, leaving 15 bases between. The CDR3 nucleotides read TGCAGTGCTAGAGATCACGTGGGGTTGGGTGAAAAACTGTTTTTT. Translating gives CSARDHVGLGEKLFF.

This clonotype appeared many times. V is TRBV2 and J is TRBJ2-1, with TRBD2 matching 14 bases. J was trimmed by 7 bases and V by 4 bases; bases with no gene match: 0. The CDR3 consists of 14 residues. Germline values: CDR1 SNHLY, CDR2 FYNNEI. This CDR3 is CASSGLAGGNEQFF. The CDR3 region has the DNA TGTGCCAGCAGTGGACTAGCGGGAGGGAATGAGCAGTTCTTC.

V and J are TRBV6-1 and TRBJ1-5; D might be TRBD1 (5 bases). Germline CDR1 MNHNS, CDR2 SASEGT. The CDR3 has 14 amino acids. V was cut by 2 bases and J by 5 bases, with 10 bases left in between. As DNA, the CDR3 is TGTGCCAGCAGTGAACCAGACAGATATCAGCCCCAGCATTTT. It specifies CASSEPDRYQPQHF.

This clonotype was seen repeatedly, ten times or more. This chain connects TRBV2 to TRBJ2-1; D ambiguous. V was cut by 6 bases and J by 4 bases, with 10 bases left in between. CDR1 is SNHLY and CDR2 is FYNNEI in the germline V gene. The CDR3 has 13 residues. CDR3 nucleotide sequence: TGTGCCAGCAGCCGCGGCAATTACAATGAGCAGTTCTTC. Amino acid sequence: CASSRGNYNEQFF.

In its sample, this clonotype was seen many times. The chain uses TRBV5-1 and TRBJ2-1; no reliable D call. V was pared by 4 bases and J by 0 bases, with 11 bases between. CDR1 and CDR2 from the germline V gene are SGHRS and YFSETQ. This CDR3 contains 15 residues. The CDR3 nucleotides are TGCGCCAGCAGCCCAACCCCTTACTCCTACAATGAGCAGTTCTTC. Protein: CASSPTPYSYNEQFF.